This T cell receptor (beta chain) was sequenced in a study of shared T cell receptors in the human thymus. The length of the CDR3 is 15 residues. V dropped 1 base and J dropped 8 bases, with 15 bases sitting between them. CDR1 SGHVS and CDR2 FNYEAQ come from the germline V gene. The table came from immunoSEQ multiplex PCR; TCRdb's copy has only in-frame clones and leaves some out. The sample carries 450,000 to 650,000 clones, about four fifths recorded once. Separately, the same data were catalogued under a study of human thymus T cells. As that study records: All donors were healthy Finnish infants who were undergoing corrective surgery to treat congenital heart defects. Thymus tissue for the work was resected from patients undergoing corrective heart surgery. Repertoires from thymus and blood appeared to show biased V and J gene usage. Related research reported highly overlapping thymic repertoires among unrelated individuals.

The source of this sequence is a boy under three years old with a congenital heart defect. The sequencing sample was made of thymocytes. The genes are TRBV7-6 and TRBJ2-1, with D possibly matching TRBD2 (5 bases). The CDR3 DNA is TGTGCCAGCAGCTTAGGTTCACTATCGAGGGATGAGCAGTTCTTC. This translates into CASSLGSLSRDEQFF. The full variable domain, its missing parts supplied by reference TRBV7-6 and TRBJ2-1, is GAGVSQSPRYKVTKRGQDVALRCDPISGHVSLYWYRQALGQGPEFLTYFNYEAQQDKSGLPNDRFSAERPEGSISTLTIQRTEQRDSAMYRCASSLGSLSRDEQFFGPGTRLTVL.